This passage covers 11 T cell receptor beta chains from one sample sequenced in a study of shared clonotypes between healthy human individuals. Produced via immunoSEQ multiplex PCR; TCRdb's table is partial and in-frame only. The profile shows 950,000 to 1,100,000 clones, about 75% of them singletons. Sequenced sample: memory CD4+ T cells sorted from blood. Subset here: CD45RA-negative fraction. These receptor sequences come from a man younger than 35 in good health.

CDR3 DNA sequence: TGTGCCAGCCCTACCGGGGAGCTGTTTTTT. It encodes CASPTGELFF. The chain combines TRBV21-1 with TRBJ2-2; no check of the table's D call, TRBD2, against the DNA was made. TRBV21-1 is shown as a pseudogene. The length of the CDR3 is 10 residues.

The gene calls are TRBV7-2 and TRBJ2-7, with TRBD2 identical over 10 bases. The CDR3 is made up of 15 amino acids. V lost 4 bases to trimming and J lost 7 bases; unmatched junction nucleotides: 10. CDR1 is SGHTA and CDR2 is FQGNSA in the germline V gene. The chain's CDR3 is CASSWRVAGGYEQYF. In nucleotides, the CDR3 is TGTGCCAGCAGCTGGCGGGTAGCGGGGGGATATGAGCAGTACTTC.

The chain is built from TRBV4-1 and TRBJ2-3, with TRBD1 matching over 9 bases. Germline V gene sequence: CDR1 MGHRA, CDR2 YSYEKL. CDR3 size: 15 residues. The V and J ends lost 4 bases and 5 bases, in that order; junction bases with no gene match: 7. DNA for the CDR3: TGCGCCAGCAGCCCGGACAGGGGAATGGTAGATACGCAGTATTTT. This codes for CASSPDRGMVDTQYF.

Written as DNA, the CDR3 is TGTGCCAGCAGCTCGACAGGGGGCAGGTATGGCTACACCTTC. Translated, it gives CASSSTGGRYGYTF. V usage is TRBV5-4 and J usage is TRBJ1-2; 10 nucleotides match TRBD1. Losses at the gene ends were 3 bases for V and 5 bases for J; bases not matched to a gene: 4. The CDR3 contains 14 residues. Germline assignment: CDR1 SGHNT and CDR2 YYREEE (reference sequence). The full variable domain, completed using reference TRBV5-4 and TRBJ1-2, is ETGVTQSPTHLIKTRGQQVTLRCSSQSGHNTVSWYQQALGQGPQFIFQYYREEENGRGNFPPRFSGLQFPNYSSELNVNALELDDSALYLCASSSTGGRYGYTFGSGTRLTVV.

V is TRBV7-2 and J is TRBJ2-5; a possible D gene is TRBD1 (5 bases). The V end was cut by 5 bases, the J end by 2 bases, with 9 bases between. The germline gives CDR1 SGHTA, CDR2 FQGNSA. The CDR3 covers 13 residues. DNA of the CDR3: TGTGCCAGCAGCCGACAGTTACAAGAGACCCAGTACTTC. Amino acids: CASSRQLQETQYF. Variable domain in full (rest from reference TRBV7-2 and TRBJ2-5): GAGVSQSPSNKVTEKGKDVELRCDPISGHTALYWYRQSLGQGLEFLIYFQGNSAPDKSGLPSDRFSAERTGGSVSTLTIQRTQQEDSAVYLCASSRQLQETQYFGPGTRLLVL.

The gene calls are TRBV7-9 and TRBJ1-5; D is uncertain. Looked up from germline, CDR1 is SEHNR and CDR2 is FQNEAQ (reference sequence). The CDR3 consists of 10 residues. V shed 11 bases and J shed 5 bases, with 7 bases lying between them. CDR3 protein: CAHSHQPQHF. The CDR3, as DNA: TGTGCCCATTCGCATCAGCCCCAGCATTTT.

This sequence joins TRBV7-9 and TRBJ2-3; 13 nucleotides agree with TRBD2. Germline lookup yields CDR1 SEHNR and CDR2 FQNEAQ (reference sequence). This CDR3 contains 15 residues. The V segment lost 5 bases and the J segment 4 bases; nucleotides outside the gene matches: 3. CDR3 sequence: CASSLGTSGADTQYF. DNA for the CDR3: TGTGCCAGCAGCCTAGGGACTAGCGGGGCAGATACGCAGTATTTT.

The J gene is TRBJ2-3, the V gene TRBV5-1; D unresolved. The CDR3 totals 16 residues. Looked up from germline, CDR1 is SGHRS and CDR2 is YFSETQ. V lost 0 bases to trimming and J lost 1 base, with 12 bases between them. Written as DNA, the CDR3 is TGCGCCAGCAGCTTGGGGGATTTACCCCGCACAGATACGCAGTATTTT. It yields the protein CASSLGDLPRTDTQYF.

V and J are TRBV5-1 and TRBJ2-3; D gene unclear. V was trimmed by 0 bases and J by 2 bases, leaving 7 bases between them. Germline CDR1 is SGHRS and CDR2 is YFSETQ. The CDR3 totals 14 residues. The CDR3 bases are TGCGCCAGCAGCTTGGGGCTTTTCACAGATACGCAGTATTTT. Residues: CASSLGLFTDTQYF.

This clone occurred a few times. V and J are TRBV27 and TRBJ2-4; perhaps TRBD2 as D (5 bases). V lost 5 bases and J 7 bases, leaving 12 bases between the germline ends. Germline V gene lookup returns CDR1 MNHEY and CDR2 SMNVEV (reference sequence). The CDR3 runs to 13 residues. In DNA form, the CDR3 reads TGTGCCAGCAGTACAAGGACGGGGAACATTCAGTACTTC. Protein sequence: CASSTRTGNIQYF.

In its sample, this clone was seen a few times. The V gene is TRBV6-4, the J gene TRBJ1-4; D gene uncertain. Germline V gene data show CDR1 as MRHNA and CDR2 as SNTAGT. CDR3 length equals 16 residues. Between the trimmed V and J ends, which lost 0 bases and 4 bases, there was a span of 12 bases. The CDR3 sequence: CASSDSRPGNNEKLFF. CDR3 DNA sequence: TGTGCCAGCAGTGACTCAAGACCGGGAAATAATGAAAAACTGTTTTTT.